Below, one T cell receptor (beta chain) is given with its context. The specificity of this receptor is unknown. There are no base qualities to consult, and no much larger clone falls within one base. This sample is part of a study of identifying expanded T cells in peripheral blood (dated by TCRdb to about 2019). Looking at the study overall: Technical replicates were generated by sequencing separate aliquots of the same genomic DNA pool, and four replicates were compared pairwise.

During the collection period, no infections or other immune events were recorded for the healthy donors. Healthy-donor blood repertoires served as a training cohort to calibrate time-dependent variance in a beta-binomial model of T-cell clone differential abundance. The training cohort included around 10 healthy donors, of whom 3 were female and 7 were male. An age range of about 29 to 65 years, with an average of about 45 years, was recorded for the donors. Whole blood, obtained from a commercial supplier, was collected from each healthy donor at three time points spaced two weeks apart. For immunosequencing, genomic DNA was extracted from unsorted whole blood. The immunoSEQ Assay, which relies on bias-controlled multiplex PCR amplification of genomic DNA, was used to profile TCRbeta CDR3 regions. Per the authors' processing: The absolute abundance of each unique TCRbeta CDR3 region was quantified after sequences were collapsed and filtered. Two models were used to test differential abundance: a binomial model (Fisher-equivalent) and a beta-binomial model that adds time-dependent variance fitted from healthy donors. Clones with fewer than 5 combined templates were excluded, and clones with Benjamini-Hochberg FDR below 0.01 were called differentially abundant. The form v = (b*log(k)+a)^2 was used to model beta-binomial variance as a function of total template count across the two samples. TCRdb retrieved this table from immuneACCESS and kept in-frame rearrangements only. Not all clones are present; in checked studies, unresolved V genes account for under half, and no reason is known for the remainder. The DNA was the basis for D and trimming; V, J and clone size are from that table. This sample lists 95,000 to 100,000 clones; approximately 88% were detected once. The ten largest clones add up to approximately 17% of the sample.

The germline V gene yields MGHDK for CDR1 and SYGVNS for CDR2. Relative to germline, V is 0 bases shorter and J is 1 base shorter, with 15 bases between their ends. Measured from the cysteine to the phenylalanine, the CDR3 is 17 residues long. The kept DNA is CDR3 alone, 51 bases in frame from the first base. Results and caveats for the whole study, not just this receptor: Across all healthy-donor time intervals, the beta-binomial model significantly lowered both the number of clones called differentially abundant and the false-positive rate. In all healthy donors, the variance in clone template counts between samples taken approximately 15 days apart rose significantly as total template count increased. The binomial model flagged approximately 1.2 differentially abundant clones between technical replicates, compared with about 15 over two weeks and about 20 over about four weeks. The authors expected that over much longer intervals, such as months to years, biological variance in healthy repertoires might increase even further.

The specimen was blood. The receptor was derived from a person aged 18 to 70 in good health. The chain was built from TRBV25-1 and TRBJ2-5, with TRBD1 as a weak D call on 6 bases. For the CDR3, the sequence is CASSEYRGRGTQETQYF. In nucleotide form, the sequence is TGTGCCAGCAGTGAATATAGGGGCAGGGGAACCCAAGAGACCCAGTACTTC.